This record looks at one TCR beta chain sequence and its context. This entry is derived from a study of blood T cell repertoires in COVID-19. The age range of participants was about 18 to 95 years, with residence in roughly 25 US areas. The protocol was immunoSEQ multiplex PCR, while the TCRdb copy is restricted to in-frame clones and leaves out a portion. This table has about 330,000 clones, roughly nine tenths appearing once. The CDR3 covers 18 residues. CDR1 and CDR2 from the germline V gene are MDHEN and SYDVKM. Trimming pared 2 bases from V and 3 bases from J, leaving 23 bases between. The sequencing input was PBMCs or T cells enriched from blood (not recorded which). This TCR was sampled from a woman in her 30s who had recovered from COVID-19. The chain uses TRBV28 and TRBJ2-7; weak D call: TRBD2 (6 bases). CDR3 DNA sequence: TGTGCCAGCAGTTTAAGGGTTCTCTACCTTCGGGAGATCTACGAGCAGTACTTC. The encoded protein is CASSLRVLYLREIYEQYF. Filled out from reference TRBV28 and TRBJ2-7, the complete variable domain reads DVKVTQSSRYLVKRTGEKVFLECVQDMDHENMFWYRQDPGLGLRLIYFSYDVKMKEKGDIPEGYSVSREKKERFSLILESASTNQTSMYLCASSLRVLYLREIYEQYFGPGTRLTVT.